A selection of T cell receptor beta chains follows, all from one sample in a study of T cells in Graves' hyperthyroidism and ophthalmopathy. TCRdb re-called the multiplex PCR reads through MiXCR, storing one row per CDR3 protein. The table has more than 500,000 distinct CDR3 sequences, 46% seen once; the top ten hold under 20%. The specimen sequenced was peripheral blood or thyroid tissue (not recorded which). These receptors were collected from an adult woman with Graves' disease, either hyperthyroidism or ophthalmopathy (not recorded which). Each CDR3 is given with its conserved first and last residue. D genes are given only for firm matches. Clone size is given for some rows only: seen once, a few or many times, or a class if the clone is expanded.

J gene	D gene	V gene	clone size	CDR3 DNA	CDR3 protein
TRBJ2-5	-	TRBV5-1	-	TGCGCCAGCAGGTCAGGTGCCAGCAGCCCCCAAGAGACCCAGTACTTC	CASRSGASSPQETQYF
TRBJ2-2	TRBD2	TRBV10-3	-	TGTGCCATCAGGGGACTAGCGAACACCGGGGAGCTGTTTTTT	CAIRGLANTGELFF
TRBJ1-2	-	TRBV2	-	TGTGCCAGCAGAACAGAGGGCTACACCTTC	CASRTEGYTF
TRBJ1-2	TRBD1	TRBV6-6	-	TGTGCCAGCAGTTACTCGAACAGGGGGCTTGGCACTGACTATGGCTACACCTTC	CASSYSNRGLGTDYGYTF
TRBJ1-2	TRBD1	TRBV29-1	-	TGCAGCGTGGGACAGGGGGCCAATGGCTACACCTTC	CSVGQGANGYTF
TRBJ1-1	-	TRBV20-1	-	TGCAGTGCTAGACCCCCGAGGAGGGAATTTCCTTACAGTGGCACTGAAGCTTTCTTT	CSARPPRREFPYSGTEAFF
TRBJ1-2	TRBD1	TRBV24-1	-	TGTGCCACCAGTAGGACAGGGGGCATGGATGGCTACACCTTC	CATSRTGGMDGYTF
TRBJ1-2	-	TRBV6-6	-	TGTGCCATCAGTGCCTCCTGGTCAGGGGCGGGCTATGGCTACACCTTC	CAISASWSGAGYGYTF
TRBJ1-3	-	TRBV10-3	-	TGTGCCATCAGCGCAGGGATCTCTGGAAACACCATATATTTT	CAISAGISGNTIYF
TRBJ2-5	-	TRBV29-1	-	TGCAGCGTAGCTGACACCGGTCGGGGGACCCAGTACTTC	CSVADTGRGTQYF
TRBJ1-1	-	TRBV7-9	many	TGTGCCAGCAGCCCTGGGAGAGGGGTTAACACTGAAGCTTTCTTT	CASSPGRGVNTEAFF
TRBJ1-2	TRBD1	TRBV28	-	TGTGTCAGCAGGCGCCCCCCGGGACAGGGCGTCTATGGCTACACCTTC	CVSRRPPGQGVYGYTF
TRBJ2-6	-	TRBV7-3	-	TGTGCCAGCAGCAAAGCGGCCGGGACGTTCTTT	CASSKAAGTFF
TRBJ2-2	TRBD2	TRBV29-1	-	TGCAGCTACCGGACTAGCGGGACCGGGGAGCTGTTTTTT	CSYRTSGTGELFF
TRBJ1-4	-	TRBV5-1	-	TGCGCCAGTAGTACCGGGACCCGAGGCGAAAAACTGTTTTTT	CASSTGTRGEKLFF
TRBJ2-5	-	TRBV7-9	-	TGTGCCAGCAGCCCGGAGACTCCGAAGACCCAGTACTTC	CASSPETPKTQYF
TRBJ2-5	TRBD2	TRBV20-1	-	TGCAGTGGGAGGGCTAGCGGGGGGGCCGCAGAGACCCAGTACTTC	CSGRASGGAAETQYF
TRBJ1-2	-	TRBV10-3	-	TGTGCCATCAGTGAGTCCGGGGGTCTCCCCCCAGGCTACATCTTC	CAISESGGLPPGYIF
TRBJ2-7	TRBD1	TRBV10-3	-	TGTGCCATCAGTGCAGGGGACAGGGGCCAGCCCTTATACGAGCAGTACTTC	CAISAGDRGQPLYEQYF
TRBJ1-5	-	TRBV20-1	many	TGCAGTGCTAGAGATCGATATAACGGCCGGGTCCCGAGGGTGGTGGCCCAGCATTTT	CSARDRYNGRVPRVVAQHF
TRBJ2-5	TRBD2	TRBV15	-	TGTGCCACCAGCAGAGAGGCTAGCGGGCAAGAGACCCAGTACTTC	CATSREASGQETQYF
TRBJ1-6	TRBD1	TRBV7-9	many	TGTGCCAGCAGCCTCCAGGGGGGTACACCCCTCCACTTT	CASSLQGGTPLHF
TRBJ1-1	-	TRBV14	-	TGTGCCAGCAGCCCTCGGGACGGATGGAACACTGAAGCTTTCTTT	CASSPRDGWNTEAFF
TRBJ2-5	-	TRBV11-2	once	TGTGCCAGCAGCCCATTCTCGGGACAGACCCAGTACTTC	CASSPFSGQTQYF
TRBJ2-7	TRBD2	TRBV2	-	TGTGCCAGCAGTTCCCCGGGGGGTCAGGCAGGCGAGCAGTACTTC	CASSSPGGQAGEQYF
TRBJ2-2	TRBD1	TRBV10-1	-	TGCGCCAGGGGACAGGGGGACAGGCACACCGGGGAGCTGTTTTTT	CARGQGDRHTGELFF